A single sample is the source of the 3 T cell receptor beta chains below, sequenced in a study of T and B cells in COVID-19 patients. Multiplex PCR with BIOMED2 TRB-A/B primer pools amplified TRB rearrangements. In TCRdb, the multiplex PCR reads were re-called with MiXCR into one record per CDR3 protein. Of thousands of distinct CDR3 sequences in the sample, roughly 33% were seen once. Blood genomic DNA input for TRB amplification was about 240-550 ng. Sample: blood. All receptors come from a human donor with active COVID-19.

This chain uses TRBV5-6 with TRBJ1-2; 8 bases agree with TRBD1. Germline CDR1 reads SGHDT; CDR2 reads YYEEEE. V was pared by 1 base and J by 4 bases, with 6 bases of the junction left unmatched. The CDR3 is 15 amino acids. CDR3 in amino acids: CASSLSAGGGYGYTF. CDR3 DNA: TGTGCCAGCAGCTTGTCCGCAGGGGGCGGCTATGGCTACACCTTC.

V usage is TRBV11-2 and J usage is TRBJ1-2; D might be TRBD1 (5 bases). From germline, CDR1 is SGHAT and CDR2 FQNNGV. This CDR3 spans 14 amino acids. V lost 1 base to trimming and J lost 4 bases, with 10 bases between them. CDR3 bases: TGTGCCAGCAGCTTAGGGGGGGTTACCTATGGCTACACCTTC. This sequence encodes CASSLGGVTYGYTF.

By proportion, this clonotype is medium-sized. The V gene is TRBV6-5, the J gene TRBJ2-5; maybe TRBD2 (6 bases). This CDR3 has 16 amino acids. The ends were cut back, 2 bases at V and 1 base at J, with 14 bases in the middle. Germline assignment: CDR1 MNHEY and CDR2 SVGAGI. This chain's CDR3 is CASSYLGGAAQETQYF. CDR3 nucleotide sequence: TGTGCCAGCAGTTACCTCGGCGGGGCGGCCCAAGAGACCCAGTACTTC.